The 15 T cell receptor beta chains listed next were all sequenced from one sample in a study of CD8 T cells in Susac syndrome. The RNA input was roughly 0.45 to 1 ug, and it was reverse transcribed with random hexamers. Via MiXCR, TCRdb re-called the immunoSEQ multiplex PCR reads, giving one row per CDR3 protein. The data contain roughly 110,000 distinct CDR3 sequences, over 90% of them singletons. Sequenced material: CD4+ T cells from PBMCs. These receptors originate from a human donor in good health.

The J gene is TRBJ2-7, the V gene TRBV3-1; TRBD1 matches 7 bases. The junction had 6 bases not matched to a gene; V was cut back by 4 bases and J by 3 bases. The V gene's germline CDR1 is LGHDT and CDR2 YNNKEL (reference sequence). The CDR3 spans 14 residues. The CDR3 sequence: CASSLQPGGYEQYF. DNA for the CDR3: TGTGCCAGCAGCCTGCAACCAGGGGGCTACGAGCAGTACTTC.

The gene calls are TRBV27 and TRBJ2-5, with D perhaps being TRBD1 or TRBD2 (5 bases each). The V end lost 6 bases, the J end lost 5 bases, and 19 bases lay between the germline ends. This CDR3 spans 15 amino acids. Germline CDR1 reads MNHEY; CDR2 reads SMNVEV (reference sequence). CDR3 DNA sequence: TGTGCCAGCAGGCACGGGGCGGGCGTTCAGGAGACCCAGTACTTC. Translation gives CASRHGAGVQETQYF.

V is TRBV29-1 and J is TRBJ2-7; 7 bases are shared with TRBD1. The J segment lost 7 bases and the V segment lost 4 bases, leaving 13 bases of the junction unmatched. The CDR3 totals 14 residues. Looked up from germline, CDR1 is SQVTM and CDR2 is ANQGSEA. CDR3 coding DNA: TGCAGCGTTGCTGATAGGGACAGAACGGAGGAGCAGTACTTC. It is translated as CSVADRDRTEEQYF.

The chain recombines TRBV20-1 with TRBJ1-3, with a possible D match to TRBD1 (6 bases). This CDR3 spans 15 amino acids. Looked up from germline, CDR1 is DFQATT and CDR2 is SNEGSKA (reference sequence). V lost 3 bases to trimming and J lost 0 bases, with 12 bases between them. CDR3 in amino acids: CSASSTGSSGNTIYF. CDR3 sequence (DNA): TGCAGTGCTAGTTCTACAGGGAGCTCTGGAAACACCATATATTTT.

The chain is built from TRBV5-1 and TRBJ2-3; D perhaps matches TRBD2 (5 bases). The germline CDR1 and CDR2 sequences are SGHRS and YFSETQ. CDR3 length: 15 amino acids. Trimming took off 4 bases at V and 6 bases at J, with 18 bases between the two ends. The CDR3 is CASSQDRRSGDTQYF. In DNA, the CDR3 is TGCGCCAGCAGCCAGGACCGGCGTTCGGGGGATACGCAGTATTTT.

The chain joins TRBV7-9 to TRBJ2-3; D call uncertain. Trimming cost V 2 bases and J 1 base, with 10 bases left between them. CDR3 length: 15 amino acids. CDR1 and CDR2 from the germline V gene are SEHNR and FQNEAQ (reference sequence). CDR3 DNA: TGTGCCAGCAGCTTATCGAGACTTGGCACAGATACGCAGTATTTT. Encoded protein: CASSLSRLGTDTQYF.

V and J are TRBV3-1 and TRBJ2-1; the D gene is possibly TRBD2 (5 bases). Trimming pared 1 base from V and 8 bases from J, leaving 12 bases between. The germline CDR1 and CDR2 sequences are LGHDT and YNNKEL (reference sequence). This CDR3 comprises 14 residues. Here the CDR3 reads CASSQGTSRDEQFF. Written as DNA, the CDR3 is TGTGCCAGCAGCCAAGGCACCTCGAGGGATGAGCAGTTCTTC.

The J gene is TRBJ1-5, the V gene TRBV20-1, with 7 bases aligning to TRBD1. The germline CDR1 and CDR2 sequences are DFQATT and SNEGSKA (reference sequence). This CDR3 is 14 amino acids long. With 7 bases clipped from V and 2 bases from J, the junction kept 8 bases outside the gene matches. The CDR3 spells CSGTRQGGNQPQHF. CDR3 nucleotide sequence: TGCAGTGGGACGAGACAGGGCGGCAATCAGCCCCAGCATTTT.

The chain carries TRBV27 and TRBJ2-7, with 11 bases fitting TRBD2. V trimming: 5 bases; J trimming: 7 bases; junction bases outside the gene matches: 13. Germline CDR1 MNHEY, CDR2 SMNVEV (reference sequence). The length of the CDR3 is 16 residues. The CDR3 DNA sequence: TGTGCCAGCAGTCCCTCGTTAGCGGGGGGGCTCGGAGAGCAGTACTTC. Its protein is CASSPSLAGGLGEQYF.

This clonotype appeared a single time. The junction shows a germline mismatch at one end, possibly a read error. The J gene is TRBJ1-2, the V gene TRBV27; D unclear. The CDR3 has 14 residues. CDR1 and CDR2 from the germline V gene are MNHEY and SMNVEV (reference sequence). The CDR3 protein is CASSLSPKSDLLIF. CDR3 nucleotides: TGTGCCAGCAGTTTATCCCCTAAATCGGACCTGTTAATCTTC.

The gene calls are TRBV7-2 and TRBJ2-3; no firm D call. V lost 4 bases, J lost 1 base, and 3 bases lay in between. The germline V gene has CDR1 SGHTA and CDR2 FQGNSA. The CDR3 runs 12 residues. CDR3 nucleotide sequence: TGTGCCAGCAGCTCGGGCACAGATACGCAGTATTTT. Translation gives CASSSGTDTQYF.

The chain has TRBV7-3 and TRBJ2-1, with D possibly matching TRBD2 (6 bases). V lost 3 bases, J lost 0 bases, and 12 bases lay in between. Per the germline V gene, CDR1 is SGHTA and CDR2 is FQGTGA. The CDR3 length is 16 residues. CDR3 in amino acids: CASSLLAASSYNEQFF. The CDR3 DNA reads TGTGCCAGCAGCTTGTTAGCGGCAAGCTCCTACAATGAGCAGTTCTTC.

CDR3 loop: CSVGSLAGTDYGYTF. CDR3 nucleotide sequence: TGCAGCGTGGGAAGCCTCGCGGGGACAGATTATGGCTACACCTTC. This chain connects TRBV29-1 to TRBJ1-2; 7 bases line up with TRBD1. After removal of 6 bases from V and 5 bases from J, the junction contained 15 bases not matched to a gene. Per the germline V gene, CDR1 is SQVTM and CDR2 is ANQGSEA. The CDR3 totals 15 residues.

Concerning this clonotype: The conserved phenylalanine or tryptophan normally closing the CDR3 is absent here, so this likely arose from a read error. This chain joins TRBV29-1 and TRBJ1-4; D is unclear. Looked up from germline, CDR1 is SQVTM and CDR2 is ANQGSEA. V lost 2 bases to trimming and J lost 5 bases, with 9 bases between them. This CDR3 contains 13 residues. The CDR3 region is CSVEFSENEKLFL. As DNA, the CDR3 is TGCAGCGTTGAATTTTCGGAAAATGAAAAACTGTTTCTT.

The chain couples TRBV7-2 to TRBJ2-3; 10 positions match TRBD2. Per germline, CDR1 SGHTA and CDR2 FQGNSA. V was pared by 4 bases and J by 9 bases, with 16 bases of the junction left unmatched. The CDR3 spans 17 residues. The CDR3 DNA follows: TGTGCCAGCAGCTCCCTCCGGACTAGCGGTCCCACGTTGACGCAGTATTTT. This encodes CASSSLRTSGPTLTQYF. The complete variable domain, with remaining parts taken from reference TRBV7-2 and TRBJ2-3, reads GAGVSQSPSNKVTEKGKDVELRCDPISGHTALYWYRQSLGQGLEFLIYFQGNSAPDKSGLPSDRFSAERTGGSVSTLTIQRTQQEDSAVYLCASSSLRTSGPTLTQYFGPGTRLTVL.